The TCR beta chain described here comes from a study of T cell changes during pregnancy in multiple sclerosis. This CDR3 is 15 amino acids long. Trimming stripped 0 bases from V and 4 bases from J, with 12 bases between. Germline CDR1 reads SGHTS; CDR2 reads YDEGEE. This clone has just one count. The data were produced by immunoSEQ multiplex PCR, yet TCRdb's version contains in-frame clones alone and is incomplete. Of 40,000 or so clones listed, roughly 90% are singletons. The chain employs TRBV5-8 and TRBJ2-3; D is unclear. Material: CD4+ T cells from peripheral blood mononuclear cells, obtained before pregnancy. The source of this sequence is a female donor with multiple sclerosis, enrolled in a pregnancy study. The CDR3 is CASSLAPTFPDTQYF. The CDR3 nucleotides are TGTGCCAGCAGCTTGGCACCAACTTTCCCAGATACGCAGTATTTT. The full variable domain, with the rest looked up from reference TRBV5-8 and TRBJ2-3, is EAGVTQSPTHLIKTRGQQATLRCSPISGHTSVYWYQQALGLGLQFLLWYDEGEERNRGNFPPRFSGRQFPNYSSELNVNALELEDSALYLCASSLAPTFPDTQYFGPGTRLTVL.